This is a list of T cell receptor beta chains from one sample in a study of shared clonotypes between healthy human individuals. Generated by immunoSEQ multiplex PCR, the TCRdb table keeps only in-frame clones and is missing some. The sample consists of some 1 million clones, 70% to 80% of them appearing once. The material sequenced was memory CD4+ T cells sorted from blood. All receptors come from a man aged 18 to 29 in good health. Each CDR3 is given with its conserved first and last residue. Fields, in order: clone size, D gene, V gene, J gene, CDR3 protein, CDR3 DNA. A D gene is named only where the DNA matches it firmly. Size is stated for part of the rows, as once, few or many counts, or as a class when the clone is expanded.

>-|-|TRBV30|TRBJ1-5
CAWTCSNQPQHF
TGTGCCTGGACCTGTAGCAATCAGCCCCAGCATTTT
>-|-|TRBV4-2|TRBJ2-1
CASSQDATATTYNEQFF
TGTGCCAGCAGCCAAGATGCAACAGCGACCACCTACAATGAGCAGTTCTTC
>-|-|TRBV6-5|TRBJ1-5
CASSYGAGTSNQPQHF
TGTGCCAGCAGTTACGGGGCAGGGACGAGCAATCAGCCCCAGCATTTT
>once|-|TRBV18|TRBJ1-3
CASSPLIGGQNTIYF
TGTGCCAGCTCACCACTCATCGGGGGACAAAACACCATATATTTT
>few|-|TRBV4-1|TRBJ2-5
CASSIGEVGETQYF
TGCGCCAGCAGCATCGGGGAAGTGGGAGAGACCCAGTACTTC
>-|TRBD1|TRBV18|TRBJ2-7
CASSLKGQHHLYF
TGTGCCAGCTCACTGAAGGGACAGCATCATCTGTACTTC
>-|-|TRBV5-6|TRBJ1-1
CASSPGLLNTEAFF
TGTGCCAGCAGCCCGGGACTGCTTAACACTGAAGCTTTCTTT
>-|-|TRBV7-9|TRBJ2-5
CASSLVEQFEETQYF
TGTGCCAGCAGCTTGGTCGAGCAATTCGAGGAGACCCAGTACTTC
>-|TRBD2|TRBV6-1|TRBJ2-5
CASSEDAGGLKTQYF
TGTGCCAGCAGTGAAGATGCGGGAGGGCTAAAGACCCAGTACTTC
>once|-|TRBV30|TRBJ2-7
CAWGQGHSYEQYF
TGTGCCTGGGGTCAGGGCCACTCCTACGAGCAGTACTTC
>-|TRBD2|TRBV7-2|TRBJ2-7
CASSRAGSSYEQYF
TGTGCCAGCAGCCGAGCGGGGAGCTCCTACGAGCAGTACTTC
>few|-|TRBV7-2|TRBJ2-1
CASSLDGGPGGSSYEQFF
TGTGCCAGCAGCTTAGATGGGGGGCCCGGCGGGAGTTCTTACGAGCAGTTCTTC
>-|-|TRBV2|TRBJ2-7
CASSVQFEQYF
TGTGCCAGCAGTGTTCAATTCGAGCAGTACTTC
>many|-|TRBV10-2|TRBJ2-2
CASRRGENTGELFF
TGCGCCAGCAGAAGGGGGGAAAACACCGGGGAGCTGTTTTTT
>-|-|TRBV5-1|TRBJ2-7
CASSLGQDSYEQYF
TGCGCCAGCAGCTTGGGACAGGACTCCTACGAGCAGTACTTC
>-|-|TRBV30|TRBJ1-2
CAWSATDHGYTF
TGTGCCTGGAGTGCGACAGACCATGGCTACACCTTC
>-|TRBD2|TRBV10-3|TRBJ2-3
CAISDSGGRTDTQYF
TGTGCCATCAGTGACAGCGGGGGACGGACAGATACGCAGTATTTT
>-|TRBD1|TRBV19|TRBJ1-5
CAIPAGGQSNQPQHF
TGTGCCATCCCCGCAGGGGGCCAAAGCAATCAGCCCCAGCATTTT
>few|TRBD2|TRBV6-6|TRBJ2-1
CASSPSGRDNEQFF
TGTGCCAGCAGTCCTAGCGGGAGGGACAATGAGCAGTTCTTC
>few|-|TRBV28|TRBJ2-4
CASSLGQAKNIQYF
TGTGCCAGCAGTTTGGGCCAGGCCAAAAACATTCAGTACTTC
>-|-|TRBV27|TRBJ1-2
CASSSTPPWGGYTF
TGTGCCAGCAGTTCAACGCCTCCTTGGGGTGGCTACACCTTC
>few|-|TRBV11-2|TRBJ2-7
CASSLEWRSYEQYF
TGTGCCAGCAGCTTAGAGTGGAGGAGCTACGAGCAGTACTTC
>-|TRBD1|TRBV30|TRBJ2-6
CAWSVLRTGGVRANVLTF
TGTGCCTGGAGTGTACTTCGGACAGGGGGCGTTAGGGCCAACGTCCTGACTTTC
>-|-|TRBV11-2|TRBJ2-3
CASSAGTGVYTDTQYF
TGTGCCAGCAGCGCGGGGACGGGAGTATACACAGATACGCAGTATTTT
>-|-|TRBV21-1|TRBJ2-2
CASSRPLLAGGVTGELFF
TGTGCCAGCAGCCGTCCACTACTAGCGGGGGGCGTCACCGGGGAGCTGTTTTTT
>-|-|TRBV30|TRBJ2-1
CAYGNNEQFF
TGTGCCTACGGAAACAATGAGCAGTTCTTC
>-|-|TRBV7-4|TRBJ1-5
CASSSHQSGVRNQPQHF
TGTGCCAGCAGCTCGCACCAATCAGGTGTTCGCAATCAGCCCCAGCATTTT